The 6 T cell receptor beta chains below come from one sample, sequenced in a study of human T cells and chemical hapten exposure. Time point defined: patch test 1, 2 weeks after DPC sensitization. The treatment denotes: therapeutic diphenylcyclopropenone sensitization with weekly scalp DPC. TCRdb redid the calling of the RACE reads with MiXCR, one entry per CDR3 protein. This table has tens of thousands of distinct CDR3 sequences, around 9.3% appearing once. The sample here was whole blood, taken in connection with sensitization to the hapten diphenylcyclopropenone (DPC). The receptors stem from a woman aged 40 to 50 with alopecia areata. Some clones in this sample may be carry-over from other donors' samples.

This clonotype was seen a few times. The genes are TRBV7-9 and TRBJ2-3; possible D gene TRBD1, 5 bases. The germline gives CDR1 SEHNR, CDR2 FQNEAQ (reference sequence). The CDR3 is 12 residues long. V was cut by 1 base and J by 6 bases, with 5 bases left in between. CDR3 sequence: CASSLEGDTQYF. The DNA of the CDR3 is TGTGCCAGCAGCTTAGAGGGGGATACGCAGTATTTT.

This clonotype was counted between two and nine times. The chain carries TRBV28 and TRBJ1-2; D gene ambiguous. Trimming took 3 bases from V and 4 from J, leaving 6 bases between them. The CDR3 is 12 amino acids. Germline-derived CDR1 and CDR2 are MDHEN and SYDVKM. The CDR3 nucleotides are TGTGCCAGCAGTTTGGACCGCTATGGCTACACCTTC. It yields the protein CASSLDRYGYTF.

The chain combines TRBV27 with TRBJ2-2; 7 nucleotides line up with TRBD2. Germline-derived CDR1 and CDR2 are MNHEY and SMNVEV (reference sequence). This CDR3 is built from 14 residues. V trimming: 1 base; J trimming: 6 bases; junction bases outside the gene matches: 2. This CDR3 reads CASSLWLAAGELFF. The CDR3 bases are TGTGCCAGCAGTTTATGGCTAGCGGCCGGGGAGCTGTTTTTT.

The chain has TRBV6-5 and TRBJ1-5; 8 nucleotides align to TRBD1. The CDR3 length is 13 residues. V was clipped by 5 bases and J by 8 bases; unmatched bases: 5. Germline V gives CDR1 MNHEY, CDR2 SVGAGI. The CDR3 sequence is CASSQTGVKPQHF. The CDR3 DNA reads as TGTGCCAGCAGTCAGACAGGGGTAAAGCCCCAGCATTTT.

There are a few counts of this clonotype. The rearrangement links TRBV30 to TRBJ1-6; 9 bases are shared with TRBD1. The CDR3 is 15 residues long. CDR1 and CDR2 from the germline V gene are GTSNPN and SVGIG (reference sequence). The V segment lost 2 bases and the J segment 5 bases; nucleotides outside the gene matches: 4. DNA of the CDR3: TGTGCCTGGAGTTATCGGGACAGGGATAATTCACCCCTCCACTTT. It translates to CAWSYRDRDNSPLHF.

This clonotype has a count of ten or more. This chain's CDR3 is CASSPRLAGVSLGTFDEQFF. The DNA for the CDR3 is TGTGCCAGCAGCCCAAGACTAGCGGGGGTCTCTTTGGGGACCTTCGATGAGCAGTTCTTC. The chain links TRBV7-6 to TRBJ2-1; 12 bases align to TRBD2. Germline V gives CDR1 SGHVS, CDR2 FNYEAQ. V lost 5 bases and J lost 8; bases outside the gene matches: 22. This CDR3 is 20 amino acids long.